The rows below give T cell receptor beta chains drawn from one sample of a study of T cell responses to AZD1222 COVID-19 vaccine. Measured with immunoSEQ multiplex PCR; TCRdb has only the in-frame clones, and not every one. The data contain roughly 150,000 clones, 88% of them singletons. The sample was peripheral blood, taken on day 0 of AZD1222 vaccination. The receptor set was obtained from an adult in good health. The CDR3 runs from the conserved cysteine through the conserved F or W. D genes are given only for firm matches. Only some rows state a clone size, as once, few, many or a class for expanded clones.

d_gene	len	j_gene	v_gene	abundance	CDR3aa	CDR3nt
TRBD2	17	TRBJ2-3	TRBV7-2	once	CASSLSLAGGRTDTQYF	TGTGCCAGCAGCTTATCGCTAGCGGGAGGACGCACAGATACGCAGTATTTT
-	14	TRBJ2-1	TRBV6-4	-	CASSDSNNNNEQFF	TGTGCCAGCAGTGACTCGAACAATAACAATGAGCAGTTCTTC
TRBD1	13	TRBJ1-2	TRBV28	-	CASIQGEGYGYTF	TGTGCCAGCATCCAGGGGGAGGGCTATGGCTACACCTTC
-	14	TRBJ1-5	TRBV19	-	CASSSTGRVQPQHF	TGTGCCAGCAGTTCCACAGGGAGGGTTCAGCCCCAGCATTTT
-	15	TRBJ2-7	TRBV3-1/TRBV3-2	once	CASSQERRLNYEQYF	TGTGCCAGCAGCCAAGAGAGGCGGCTTAACTACGAGCAGTACTTC
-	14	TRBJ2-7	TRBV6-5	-	CASSYGGLNYEQYF	TGTGCCAGCAGTTATGGGGGACTCAACTACGAGCAGTACTTC
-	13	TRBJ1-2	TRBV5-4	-	CASSLGTVYGYTF	TGTGCCAGCAGCTTGGGGACAGTGTATGGCTACACCTTC
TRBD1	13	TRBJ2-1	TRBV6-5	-	CASSLDRGYEQFF	TGTGCCAGCAGTCTTGACAGGGGGTATGAGCAGTTCTTC
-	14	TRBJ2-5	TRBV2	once	CASSGTQGQETQYF	TGTGCCAGCAGTGGGACACAGGGACAAGAGACCCAGTACTTC
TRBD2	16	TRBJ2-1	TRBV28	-	CASSPLTSGRNNEQFF	TGTGCCAGCAGTCCCCTGACTAGCGGGAGGAATAATGAGCAGTTCTTC
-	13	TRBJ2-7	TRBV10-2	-	CASTPGFPYEQYF	TGCGCCAGCACCCCGGGATTTCCTTACGAGCAGTACTTC
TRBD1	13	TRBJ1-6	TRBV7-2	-	CASNSGGELSLHF	TGTGCCAGCAATTCAGGGGGCGAGCTGTCCCTCCACTTT
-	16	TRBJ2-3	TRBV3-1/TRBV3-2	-	CASSQVAVQNTDTQYF	TGTGCCAGCAGCCAAGTAGCGGTGCAAAACACAGATACGCAGTATTTT
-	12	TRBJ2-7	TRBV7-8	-	CASSPVSREQYF	TGTGCCAGCAGCCCCGTTTCGAGAGAGCAGTACTTC
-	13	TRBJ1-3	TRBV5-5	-	CASSLDGGNTIYF	TGTGCCAGCAGCTTGGACGGTGGAAACACCATATATTTT
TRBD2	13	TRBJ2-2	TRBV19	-	CASSHTSAGELFF	TGTGCCAGTAGCCATACTAGCGCCGGGGAGCTGTTTTTT
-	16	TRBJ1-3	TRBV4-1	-	CASSQPIRDAGNTIYF	TGCGCCAGCAGCCAACCTATCCGGGACGCTGGAAACACCATATATTTT
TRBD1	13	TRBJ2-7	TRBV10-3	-	CAIRVTGGHEQYF	TGTGCCATCAGGGTGACAGGGGGCCACGAGCAGTACTTC
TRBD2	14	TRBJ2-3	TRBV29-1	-	CSVTGPGRIDTQYF	TGCAGCGTTACCGGGCCCGGGAGGATAGATACGCAGTATTTT
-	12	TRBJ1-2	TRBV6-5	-	CASSIRGAGYTF	TGTGCCAGCAGTATCCGCGGGGCAGGCTACACCTTC
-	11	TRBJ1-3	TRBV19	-	CASASRGLIYF	TGTGCCAGTGCGTCCAGGGGCCTAATATATTTT
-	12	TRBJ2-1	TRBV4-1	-	CASSQDHNEQFF	TGCGCCAGCAGCCAAGATCACAATGAGCAGTTCTTC